A selection of T cell receptor beta chains follows, all from one sample in a study of blood T cell repertoires in COVID-19. Only in-frame clones appear in the TCRdb table, and some are missing; sequencing was by immunoSEQ multiplex PCR. The table lists 150,000 to 200,000 clones, 89% of them singletons. The sequenced sample consisted of peripheral blood. The receptors originated from a man aged 35 to 55 with acute or convalescent COVID-19. The CDR3 runs from the conserved cysteine through the conserved F or W. The D gene is left open where the match is weak. For some rows the clone size is stated as once, few or many, or as a class when expanded; others skip it.

>TRBJ2-5|TRBV7-8|-|-
TGTGCCAGCAGCTTTGGGACAACCCAAGAGACCCAGTACTTC
CASSFGTTQETQYF
>TRBJ1-4|TRBV4-1|few|-
TGCGCCAGCAGCTTCAGTCCTCTGCCTAATGAAAAACTGTTTTTT
CASSFSPLPNEKLFF
>TRBJ1-2|TRBV7-3|-|TRBD1
TGTGCCAGCAGCCCAACAACAGGGGACTATGGCTACACCTTC
CASSPTTGDYGYTF
>TRBJ2-3|TRBV24-1|-|TRBD2
TGTGCCACCAGTGATCCCGGGACTAGCGGGGGTTTTGCGGATACGCAGTATTTT
CATSDPGTSGGFADTQYF
>TRBJ1-2|TRBV30|-|TRBD1
TGTCAGGGACAGGGGGCCGGTGGCTACACCTTC
CQGQGAGGYTF
>TRBJ2-3|TRBV4-1|-|TRBD2
TGCGCCAGCAGCCAAGATCGGACTAGCGGGGGGGCGAATTCGGGAGATACGCAGTATTTT
CASSQDRTSGGANSGDTQYF
>TRBJ1-6|TRBV25-1|-|TRBD1
TGTGCCAGCAGTGTTGGGACAGGCGCCTTTAATTCACCCCTCCACTTT
CASSVGTGAFNSPLHF
>TRBJ2-7|TRBV2|-|TRBD2
TGTGCCAGCAGTACCGCCGGGACTAGCGGGGTGTCCTACGAGCAGTACTTC
CASSTAGTSGVSYEQYF
>TRBJ1-2|TRBV5-6|-|-
TGTGCCAGCAGCTCCAGAAGGGGCAGTTCCTATGGCTACACCTTC
CASSSRRGSSYGYTF
>TRBJ2-6|TRBV11-2|few|-
TGTGCCAGCAGCTTACTTGGGGCCAACGTCCTGACTTTC
CASSLLGANVLTF
>TRBJ2-5|TRBV6-6|once|-
TGTGCCAGCAGTTACTGGCAGGACCAAGAGACCCAGTACTTC
CASSYWQDQETQYF
>TRBJ2-7|TRBV28|-|-
TGTGCCAGCACAGGGTATTCCTACGAGCAGTACTTC
CASTGYSYEQYF
>TRBJ1-2|TRBV28|-|-
TGTGCCAGCGACCCCTCGAGGGCGAGCTATGGCTACACCTTC
CASDPSRASYGYTF
>TRBJ2-1|TRBV6-5|-|-
TGTGCCAGCAGTTACTCGATGACTAGTTTTAATGAGCAGTTCTTC
CASSYSMTSFNEQFF
>TRBJ2-7|TRBV15|-|-
TGTGCCACCAGCAGAGACCCCCGGCAGGGCATGGAGGAGCAGTACTTC
CATSRDPRQGMEEQYF
>TRBJ1-2|TRBV7-2|few|-
TGTGCCAGCAGCTTAGGACAGTTCTATGGCTACACCTTC
CASSLGQFYGYTF
>TRBJ1-6|TRBV7-8|-|-
TGTGCCAGCAGCCCCCGCCCGAGTTCACCCCTCCACTTT
CASSPRPSSPLHF
>TRBJ1-6|TRBV4-3|once|TRBD1
TGCGCCAGCAGCCAAGATCCTACAGGGGTTAATTCACCCCTCCACTTT
CASSQDPTGVNSPLHF
>TRBJ2-7|TRBV29-1|-|-
TGCAGCGTCGACATCGACTACGAGCAGTACTTC
CSVDIDYEQYF
>TRBJ2-1|TRBV29-1|-|TRBD1
TGCAGCGTTGTCCGGGACAGGGGACGCAATGAGCAGTTCTTC
CSVVRDRGRNEQFF
>TRBJ1-5|TRBV5-1|once|TRBD1
TGCGCCAGCAGCCCCACAGGGGGCTCCAATCAGCCCCAGCATTTT
CASSPTGGSNQPQHF
>TRBJ2-5|TRBV18|-|-
TGTGCCAGCTCACCACAGAGGGCAGAAGAGACCCAGTACTTC
CASSPQRAEETQYF
>TRBJ1-3|TRBV5-4|-|TRBD1
TGTGCCAGCAGCCCGGACAGGGGGCCCGTAGGAAACACCATATATTTT
CASSPDRGPVGNTIYF
>TRBJ2-5|TRBV5-1|-|-
TGCGCCAGCAGCTTGTTTGCGTTAGAGACCCAGTACTTC
CASSLFALETQYF
>TRBJ2-2|TRBV6-2/TRBV6-3|few|TRBD2
TGTGCCAGCAGTTCGGGACTAGCGGGGACCGGGGAGCTGTTTTTT
CASSSGLAGTGELFF
>TRBJ1-2|TRBV5-4|-|-
TGTGCCAGCAGCTTGGCACAGCCTGCGGGAGGGATGGGAGGCTACACCTTC
CASSLAQPAGGMGGYTF
>TRBJ2-5|TRBV5-1|-|TRBD1
TGCGCCAGCAGCTTGGGGGGACAGGGGAAAGAGACCCAGTACTTC
CASSLGGQGKETQYF
>TRBJ1-6|TRBV3-1/TRBV3-2|-|-
TGTGCCAGCAGCCAAGTCAGGGGTGGAGTCTCACCCCTCCACTTT
CASSQVRGGVSPLHF
>TRBJ1-2|TRBV30|-|-
TGTGCCTGGAGTGCAGGCCGGGGGGTCGGTGGCTACACCTTC
CAWSAGRGVGGYTF